The clone carrying this T cell receptor (beta chain) was counted ten times or more. Its antigen is unidentified. This specimen comes from a study of T-cell reconstitution after alpha-beta-depleted transplantation in children. Notes on the study in general: In some patients, recipient T cells and intrathymic progenitors surviving conditioning explained high day-60 diversity. About two months after transplant, alpha-beta T cells reportedly came from several hundred expanded graft clones. Newly generated T cells supplied most T-cell counts and diversity one year post-transplant.

A library of TCRbeta sequences, prepared with unique molecular identifiers, was generated. TCRdb itself ran the PCR reads through MiXCR, one entry per CDR3 protein. The sample consists of approximately 270,000 distinct CDR3 sequences, approximately 24% of them appearing once. The V and J ends lost 2 bases and 8 bases respectively, with 16 bases between them. Germline CDR1 is DFQATT and CDR2 is SNEGSKA (reference sequence). The CDR3 consists of 14 residues. Specimen: PBMCs, mostly from graft donor cells, collected 360 days after TCRalphabeta/CD19-depleted stem cell transplant. This clonotype was sampled from a female patient under 10 years old who had a stem cell transplant for congenital amegakaryocytic thrombocytopenia, so the T cells may come from the graft donor. The chain recombines TRBV20-1 with TRBJ2-4; D is perhaps TRBD2 (6 bases). In DNA form, the CDR3 reads TGCAGTGCTAGAAATCCCGGGAGAGGAGACATTCAGTACTTC. This sequence encodes CSARNPGRGDIQYF.